This T cell receptor (beta chain) was sequenced for a study of T cell responses to AZD1222 COVID-19 vaccine. The study, taken as a whole, reports: Spike-wide vaccine-associated CD4 TCRs dominated at 160-218 and 743-854. Only a handful of individuals given AZD1222 were seropositive at baseline. A mostly white British donor set with more females was recruited, and clonal diversity was possibly underestimated.

Note on this clone: The antigen remains unidentified.

Profiled with immunoSEQ multiplex PCR; TCRdb holds only in-frame clones, not every one. This sample has tens of thousands of clones, with around 87% found just once. Second doses were pooled across both intervals (about 4 or about 12 weeks). The receptor was derived from an adult who received the AZD1222 COVID-19 vaccine. The sequencing used peripheral blood, collected 28 days after the second AZD1222 dose.

In nucleotides, the CDR3 is TGTGCCTGGAGTGTATTCGGGGTGACCTATGGCTACACCTTC. This gives the protein CAWSVFGVTYGYTF. The chain combines TRBV30 with TRBJ1-2, with D unresolved. CDR1 and CDR2 from the germline V gene are GTSNPN and SVGIG (reference sequence). This CDR3 is built from 14 residues. Trimming left V 0 bases short and J 4 bases short, with 12 bases between. The full variable domain, rest sourced from reference TRBV30 and TRBJ1-2, is SQTIHQWPATLVQPVGSPLSLECTVEGTSNPNLYWYRQAAGRGLQLLFYSVGIGQISSEVPQNLSASRPQDRQFILSSKKLLLSDSGFYLCAWSVFGVTYGYTFGSGTRLTVV.